This TCR beta chain appears in the sequencing data of a study of shared clonotypes between healthy human individuals. The table came from immunoSEQ multiplex PCR; TCRdb's copy has only in-frame clones and leaves some out. The data contain about a million clones, about 80% of them singletons. This clone was detected once. Compared with germline, one end of the junction differs, possibly owing to a read error. The clonotype was recovered from a man younger than 35 in good health. The sequencing input was memory CD4+ T cells sorted from blood. Subset: CD45RA-negative fraction.

CDR3 region: CASSLGFDNEQFF. CDR3 in DNA: TGTGCTAGCAGCTTAGGGTTCGACAATGAGCAGTTCTTC. The gene calls are TRBV7-7 and TRBJ2-1; no clear D. There are 13 residues in the CDR3. Germline V gene sequence: CDR1 SSHAT, CDR2 FNYEAQ (reference sequence).